This T cell receptor beta chain was identified in a study of CD8 T cells in ankylosing spondylitis. Whole-study results and caveats: In the blood and synovial fluid of reactive arthritis, some motif variants had been previously reported. Made up of under 10 highly homologous variants, a TCR beta motif appeared characteristic of ankylosing spondylitis blood.

TCRdb processed the 5' RACE reads anew with MiXCR; each CDR3 protein has one entry. Among more than 400,000 distinct CDR3 sequences listed, approximately 5% were seen once. This clonotype appeared many times. Its matching antigen is unknown. The sample was blood, either unsorted or a sorted T cell fraction (not recorded which). The TCR sequence derives from a male donor with ankylosing spondylitis.

The CDR3 loop is CASRSPGQGNYGYTF. The CDR3 DNA reads TGTGCCAGCAGGTCACCGGGACAGGGAAACTATGGCTACACCTTC. The chain recombines TRBV12-3 or TRBV12-4 with TRBJ1-2, with 9 nucleotides matching TRBD1. The CDR3 has 15 amino acids. The V segment lost 6 bases and the J segment 2 bases; nucleotides outside the gene matches: 7.